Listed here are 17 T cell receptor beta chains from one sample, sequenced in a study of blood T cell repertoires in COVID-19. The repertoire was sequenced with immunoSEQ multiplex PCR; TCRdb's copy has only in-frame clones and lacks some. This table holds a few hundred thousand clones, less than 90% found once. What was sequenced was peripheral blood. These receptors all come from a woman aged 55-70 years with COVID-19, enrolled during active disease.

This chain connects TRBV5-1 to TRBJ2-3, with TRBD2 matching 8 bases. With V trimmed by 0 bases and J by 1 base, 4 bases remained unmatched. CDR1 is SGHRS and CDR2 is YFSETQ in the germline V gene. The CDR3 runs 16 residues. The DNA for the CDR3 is TGCGCCAGCAGCTTGGTTCCGCGGGGGGGCACAGATACGCAGTATTTT. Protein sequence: CASSLVPRGGTDTQYF.

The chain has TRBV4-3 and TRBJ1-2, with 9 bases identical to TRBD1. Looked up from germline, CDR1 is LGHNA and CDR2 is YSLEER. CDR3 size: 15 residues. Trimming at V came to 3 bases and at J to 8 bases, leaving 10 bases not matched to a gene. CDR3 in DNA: TGCGCCAGCAGCCACACAGCACAGGGGGCATGGGGCTACACCTTC. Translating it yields CASSHTAQGAWGYTF.

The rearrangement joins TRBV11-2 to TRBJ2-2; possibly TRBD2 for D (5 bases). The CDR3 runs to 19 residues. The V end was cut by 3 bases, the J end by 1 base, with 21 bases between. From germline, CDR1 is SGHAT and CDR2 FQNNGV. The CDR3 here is CASSLAPLGGRGNTGELFF. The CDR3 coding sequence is TGTGCCAGCAGCTTGGCCCCCCTCGGCGGCCGGGGGAACACCGGGGAGCTGTTTTTT.

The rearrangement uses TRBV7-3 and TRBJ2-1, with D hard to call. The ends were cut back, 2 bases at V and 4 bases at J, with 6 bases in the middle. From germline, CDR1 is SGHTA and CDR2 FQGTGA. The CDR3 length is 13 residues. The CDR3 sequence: CASSLGLYNEQFF. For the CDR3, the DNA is TGTGCCAGCAGCTTAGGGCTTTACAATGAGCAGTTCTTC.

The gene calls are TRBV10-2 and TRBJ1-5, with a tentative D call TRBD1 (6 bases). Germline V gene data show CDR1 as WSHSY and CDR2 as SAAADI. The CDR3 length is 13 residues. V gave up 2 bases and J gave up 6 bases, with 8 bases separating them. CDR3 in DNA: TGCGCCAGCAGTGAGCAGGGGAGTCAGCCCCAGCATTTT. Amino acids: CASSEQGSQPQHF.

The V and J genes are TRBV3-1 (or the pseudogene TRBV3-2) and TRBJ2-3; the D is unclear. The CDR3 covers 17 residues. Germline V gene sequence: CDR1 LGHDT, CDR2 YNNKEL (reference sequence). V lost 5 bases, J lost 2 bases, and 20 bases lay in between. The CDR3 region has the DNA TGTGCCAGCAGCTCAACTCCCGTTGGTACCCCCACAGATACGCAGTATTTT. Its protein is CASSSTPVGTPTDTQYF.

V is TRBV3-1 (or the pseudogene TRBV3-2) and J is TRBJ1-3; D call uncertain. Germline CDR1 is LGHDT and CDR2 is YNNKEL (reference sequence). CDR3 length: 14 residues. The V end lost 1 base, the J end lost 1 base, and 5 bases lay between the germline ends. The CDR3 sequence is CASSQGESGNTIYF. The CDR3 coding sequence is TGTGCCAGCAGCCAAGGCGAATCTGGAAACACCATATATTTT.

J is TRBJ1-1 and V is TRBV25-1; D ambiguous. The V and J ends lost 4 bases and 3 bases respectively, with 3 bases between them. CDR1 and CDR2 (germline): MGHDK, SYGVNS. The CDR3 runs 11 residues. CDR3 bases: TGTGCCAGCAGTGCCTACACTGAAGCTTTCTTT. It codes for CASSAYTEAFF.

The CDR3 spells CASSIDPRQTGELFF. CDR3 DNA: TGTGCCAGTAGTATAGACCCGCGACAGACCGGGGAGCTGTTTTTT. The chain links TRBV19 to TRBJ2-2; D is possibly TRBD1 (5 bases). This CDR3 has 15 amino acids. The V gene's germline CDR1 is LNHDA and CDR2 SQIVND (reference sequence). V was trimmed by 0 bases and J by 5 bases, leaving 10 bases between them.

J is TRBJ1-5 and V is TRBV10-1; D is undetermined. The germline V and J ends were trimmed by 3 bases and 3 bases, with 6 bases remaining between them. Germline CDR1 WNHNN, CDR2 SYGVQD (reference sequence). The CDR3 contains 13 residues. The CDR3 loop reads CASSDTDNQPQHF. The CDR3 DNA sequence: TGCGCCAGCAGTGATACAGACAATCAGCCCCAGCATTTT.

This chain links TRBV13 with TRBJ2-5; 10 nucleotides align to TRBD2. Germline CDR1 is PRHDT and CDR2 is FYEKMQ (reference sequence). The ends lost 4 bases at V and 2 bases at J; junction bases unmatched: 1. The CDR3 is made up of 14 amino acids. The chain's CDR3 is CASSSTSGQETQYF. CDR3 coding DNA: TGTGCCAGCAGCTCGACTAGCGGGCAAGAGACCCAGTACTTC.

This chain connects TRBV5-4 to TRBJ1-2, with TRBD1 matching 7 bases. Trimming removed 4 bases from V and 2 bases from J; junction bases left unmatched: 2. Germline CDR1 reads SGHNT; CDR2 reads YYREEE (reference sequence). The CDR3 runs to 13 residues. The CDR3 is CASSPGGNYGYTF. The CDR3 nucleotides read TGTGCCAGCAGCCCAGGGGGGAACTATGGCTACACCTTC.

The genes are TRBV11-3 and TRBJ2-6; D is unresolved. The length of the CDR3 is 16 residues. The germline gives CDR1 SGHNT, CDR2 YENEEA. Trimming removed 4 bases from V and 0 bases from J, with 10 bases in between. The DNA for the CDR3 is TGTGCCAGCAGCTCTTTAAATAGCTCTGGGGCCAACGTCCTGACTTTC. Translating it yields CASSSLNSSGANVLTF. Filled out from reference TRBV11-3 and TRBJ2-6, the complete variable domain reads EAGVVQSPRYKIIEKKQPVAFWCNPISGHNTLYWYLQNLGQGPELLIRYENEEAVDDSQLPKDRFSAERLKGVDSTLKIQPAELGDSAVYLCASSSLNSSGANVLTFGAGSRLTVL.

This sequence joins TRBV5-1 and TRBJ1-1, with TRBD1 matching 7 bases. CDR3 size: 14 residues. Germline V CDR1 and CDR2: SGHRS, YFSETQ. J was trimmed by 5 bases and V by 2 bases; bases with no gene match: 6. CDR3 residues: CASSLNGGQTEAFF. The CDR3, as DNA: TGCGCCAGCAGCTTAAATGGGGGACAGACTGAAGCTTTCTTT.

Written as DNA, the CDR3 is TGTGCCTGGAGCTTCAGGGGCGGCTATGGCTACACCTTC. Its protein is CAWSFRGGYGYTF. The V call is TRBV30, the J call TRBJ1-2; a possible D gene is TRBD1 (6 bases). Germline V gene data show CDR1 as GTSNPN and CDR2 as SVGIG (reference sequence). V lost 3 bases to trimming and J lost 4 bases, with 12 bases between them. The CDR3 is made up of 13 amino acids. The full variable domain, with the rest looked up from reference TRBV30 and TRBJ1-2, is SQTIHQWPATLVQPVGSPLSLECTVEGTSNPNLYWYRQAAGRGLQLLFYSVGIGQISSEVPQNLSASRPQDRQFILSSKKLLLSDSGFYLCAWSFRGGYGYTFGSGTRLTVV.

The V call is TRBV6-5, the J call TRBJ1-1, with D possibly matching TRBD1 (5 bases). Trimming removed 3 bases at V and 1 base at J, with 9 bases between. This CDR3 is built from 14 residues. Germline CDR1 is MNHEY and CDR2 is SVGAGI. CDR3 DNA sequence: TGTGCCAGCAGTTATAACGGACAGAACACTGAAGCTTTCTTT. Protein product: CASSYNGQNTEAFF.

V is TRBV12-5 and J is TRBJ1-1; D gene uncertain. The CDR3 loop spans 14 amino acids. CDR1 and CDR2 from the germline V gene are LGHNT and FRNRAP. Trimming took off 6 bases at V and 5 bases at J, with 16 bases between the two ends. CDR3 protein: CASGQRGVSTEAFF. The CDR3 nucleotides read TGTGCTAGTGGACAACGGGGAGTATCAACTGAAGCTTTCTTT.